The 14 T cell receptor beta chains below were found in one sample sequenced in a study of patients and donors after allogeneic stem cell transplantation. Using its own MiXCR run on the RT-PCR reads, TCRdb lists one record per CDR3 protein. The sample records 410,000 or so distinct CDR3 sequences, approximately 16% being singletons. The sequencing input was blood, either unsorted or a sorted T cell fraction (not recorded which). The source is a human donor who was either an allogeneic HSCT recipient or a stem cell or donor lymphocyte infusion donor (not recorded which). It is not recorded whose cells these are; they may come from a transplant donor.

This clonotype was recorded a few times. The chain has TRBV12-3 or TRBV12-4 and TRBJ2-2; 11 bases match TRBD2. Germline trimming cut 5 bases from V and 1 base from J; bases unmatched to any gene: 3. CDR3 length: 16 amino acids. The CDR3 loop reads CASSQTSGGNTGELFF. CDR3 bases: TGTGCCAGCAGTCAAACTAGCGGGGGGAACACCGGGGAGCTGTTTTTT.

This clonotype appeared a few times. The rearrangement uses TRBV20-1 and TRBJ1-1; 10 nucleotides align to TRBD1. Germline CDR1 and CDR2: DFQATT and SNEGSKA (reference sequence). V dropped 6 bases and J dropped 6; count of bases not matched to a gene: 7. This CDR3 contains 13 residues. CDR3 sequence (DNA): TGCAGTGCCCGGGACAGGGGTTTCGCTGAAGCTTTCTTT. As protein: CSARDRGFAEAFF.

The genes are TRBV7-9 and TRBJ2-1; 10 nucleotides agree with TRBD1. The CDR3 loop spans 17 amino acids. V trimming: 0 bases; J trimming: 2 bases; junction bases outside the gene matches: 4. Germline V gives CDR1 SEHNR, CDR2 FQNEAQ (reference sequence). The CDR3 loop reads CASSLAMTGGTYNEQFF. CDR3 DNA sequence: TGTGCCAGCAGCTTAGCGATGACAGGGGGCACCTACAATGAGCAGTTCTTC.

The DNA for the CDR3 is TGCAGCGTTGAGGGCAGGATGAACTATGGCTACACCTTC. Amino acid sequence: CSVEGRMNYGYTF. This chain joins TRBV29-1 and TRBJ1-2, with D hard to call. The V end lost 3 bases, the J end lost 2 bases, and 10 bases lay between the germline ends. CDR3 length equals 13 residues. Germline loops: CDR1 SQVTM, CDR2 ANQGSEA.

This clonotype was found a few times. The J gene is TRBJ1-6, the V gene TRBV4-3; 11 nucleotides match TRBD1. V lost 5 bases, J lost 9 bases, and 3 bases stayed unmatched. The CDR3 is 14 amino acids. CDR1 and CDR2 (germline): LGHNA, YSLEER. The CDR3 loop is CASSFGQGASPLHF. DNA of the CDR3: TGCGCCAGCAGCTTTGGACAGGGGGCTTCACCCCTCCACTTT.

In DNA, the CDR3 is TGTGCTAGTGGTTTGGTAATCCCCCCCGCGGCCCCCGAGGCCGGGGAGCTGTTTTTT. This codes for CASGLVIPPAAPEAGELFF. The chain combines TRBV12-5 with TRBJ2-2; D remains ambiguous. The CDR3 is made up of 19 amino acids. Germline V gives CDR1 LGHNT, CDR2 FRNRAP. V shed 0 bases and J shed 6 bases, with 23 bases lying between them.

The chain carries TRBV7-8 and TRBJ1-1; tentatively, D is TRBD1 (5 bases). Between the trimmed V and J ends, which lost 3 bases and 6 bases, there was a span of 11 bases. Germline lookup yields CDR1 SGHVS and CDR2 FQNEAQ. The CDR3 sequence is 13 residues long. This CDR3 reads CASSFGGVPEAFF. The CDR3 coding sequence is TGTGCCAGCAGCTTCGGAGGGGTACCTGAAGCTTTCTTT.

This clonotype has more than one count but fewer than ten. In nucleotides, the CDR3 is TGTGCCAGCAGCCCCCGCTACAGGGCAGCGGGTCTCGACTATGGCTACACCTTC. It is translated as CASSPRYRAAGLDYGYTF. The V and J genes are TRBV11-2 and TRBJ1-2, with a possible D match to TRBD1 (6 bases). The germline CDR1 and CDR2 sequences are SGHAT and FQNNGV. V dropped 5 bases and J dropped 3 bases, with 25 bases sitting between them. The CDR3 runs to 18 residues.

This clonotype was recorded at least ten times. The CDR3 sequence: CASRAWRGGRLNYGYTF. The CDR3 DNA sequence: TGTGCCAGCAGAGCTTGGCGTGGCGGCAGGCTGAACTATGGCTACACCTTC. This chain links TRBV5-6 with TRBJ1-2; D unresolved. This CDR3 has 17 amino acids. The germline gives CDR1 SGHDT, CDR2 YYEEEE. Trimming took 5 bases from V and 2 from J, leaving 22 bases between them.

The CDR3 protein is CAWSVKGAGANVLTF. The CDR3 DNA sequence: TGTGCCTGGAGTGTAAAGGGAGCTGGGGCCAACGTCCTGACTTTC. The chain combines TRBV30 with TRBJ2-6; a weak D match, TRBD2 (5 bases). V lost 0 bases to trimming and J lost 2 bases, with 8 bases between them. The CDR3 contains 15 residues. CDR1 is GTSNPN, CDR2 SVGIG, per germline (reference sequence).

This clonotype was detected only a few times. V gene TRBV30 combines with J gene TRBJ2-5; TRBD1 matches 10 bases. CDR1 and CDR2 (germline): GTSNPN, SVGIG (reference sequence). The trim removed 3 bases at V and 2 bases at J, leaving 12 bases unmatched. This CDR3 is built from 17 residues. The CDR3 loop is CAWRRLDRGRRQETQYF. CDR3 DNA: TGTGCCTGGAGACGACTAGACAGGGGGCGACGGCAAGAGACCCAGTACTTC.

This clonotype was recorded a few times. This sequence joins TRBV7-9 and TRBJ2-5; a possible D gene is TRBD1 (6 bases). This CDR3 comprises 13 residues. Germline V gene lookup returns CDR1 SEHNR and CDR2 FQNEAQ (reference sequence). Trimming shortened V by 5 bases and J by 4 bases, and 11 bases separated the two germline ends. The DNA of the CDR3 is TGTGCCAGCAGCAGGGGGAAGGGAGAGACCCAGTACTTC. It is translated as CASSRGKGETQYF.

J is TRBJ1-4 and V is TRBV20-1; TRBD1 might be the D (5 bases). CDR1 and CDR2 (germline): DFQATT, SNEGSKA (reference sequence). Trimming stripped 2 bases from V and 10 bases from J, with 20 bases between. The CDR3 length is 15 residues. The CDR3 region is CSARSPGGAAGKLFF. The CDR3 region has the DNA TGCAGTGCTAGATCCCCGGGAGGGGCCGCTGGAAAACTGTTTTTT.

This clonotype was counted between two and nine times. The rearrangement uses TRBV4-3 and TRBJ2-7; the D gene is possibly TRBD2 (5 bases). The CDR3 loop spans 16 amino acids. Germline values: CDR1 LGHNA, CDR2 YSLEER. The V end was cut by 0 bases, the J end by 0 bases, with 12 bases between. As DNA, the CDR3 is TGCGCCAGCAGCCAAGATTTACGAGGGAGCTCCTACGAGCAGTACTTC. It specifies CASSQDLRGSSYEQYF.